This T cell receptor beta chain was documented in a study of cytomegalovirus exposure and HLA in healthy donors. The PCR employed 60 Vbeta primers together with 13 Jbeta primers. The data were produced by immunoSEQ multiplex PCR, yet TCRdb's version contains in-frame clones alone and is incomplete. Of roughly 88,000 clones listed, less than 85% are singletons. Points on this clone: Distinct nucleotide sequences in the sample also encode this CDR3.

The CDR3 is made up of 14 amino acids. Germline assignment: CDR1 SGHAT and CDR2 FQNNGV. Trimming took off 5 bases at V and 3 bases at J, with 11 bases between the two ends. This TCR was sampled from a man aged 25-45 years in good health and CMV-seropositive. The sequenced material came from PBMCs. The chain couples TRBV11-2 to TRBJ2-1; a weak D match, TRBD1 (6 bases). In DNA, the CDR3 is TGTGCCAGCAGCCCCGGACAGAGCTACAATGAGCAGTTCTTC. Translated, it gives CASSPGQSYNEQFF. The full variable domain, in which reference TRBV11-2 and TRBJ2-1 provide the parts outside the CDR3, is EAGVAQSPRYKIIEKRQSVAFWCNPISGHATLYWYQQILGQGPKLLIQFQNNGVVDDSQLPKDRFSAERLKGVDSTLKIQPAKLEDSAVYLCASSPGQSYNEQFFGPGTRLTVL.